These 32 T cell receptor beta chains originate from one sample sequenced in a study of regulatory T cells in long-lasting Graves disease. For TCR beta, libraries came from iRepertoire HTBI primers and Arm-PCR of CDR3 regions. TCRdb processed the multiplex PCR reads anew with MiXCR; each CDR3 protein has one entry. The data contain 390,000 or so distinct CDR3 sequences, about 23% of them seen just once; the ten biggest clones take up around 30%. The sample's time point: persistent/refractory GD, antithyroid drugs over 5 years with positive TRAb. From RNA extracted from PBMCs, the TCR library was made. The sequences come from peripheral blood mononuclear cells (PBMCs), collected when the disease was refractory, from a patient treated with antithyroid drugs. The source of these receptors is a woman between 40 and 50 years old with Graves disease.

This clonotype was seen repeatedly, ten times or more. V usage is TRBV5-1 and J usage is TRBJ1-4, with TRBD1 as a possible D gene (5 bases). This CDR3 contains 16 residues. From germline, CDR1 is SGHRS and CDR2 YFSETQ. V shed 3 bases and J shed 4 bases, with 16 bases lying between them. CDR3 DNA: TGCGCCAGCAGCTCGAGGGGAGGCCAGGTTAATGAAAAACTGTTTTTT. It yields the protein CASSSRGGQVNEKLFF.

This sequence joins TRBV6-5 and TRBJ1-3; D gene ambiguous. The V gene lost 3 bases and the J gene lost 2 bases, with 17 bases spanning the gap. The CDR3 loop spans 17 amino acids. Germline CDR1 reads MNHEY; CDR2 reads SVGAGI. CDR3 sequence: CASSYYPFRTPGNTIYF. CDR3 in DNA: TGTGCCAGCAGTTATTATCCCTTTCGCACCCCTGGAAACACCATATATTTT.

This clonotype was seen ten or more times. This chain joins TRBV15 and TRBJ1-4; D remains unclear. CDR1 LNHNV and CDR2 YYDKDF come from the germline V gene (reference sequence). The length of the CDR3 is 15 residues. Trimming removed 8 bases at V and 2 bases at J, with 15 bases between. The CDR3 nucleotides read TGTGCCACCGGTCGGGGTGGGGAGACTAATGAAAAACTGTTTTTT. This codes for CATGRGGETNEKLFF.

This clonotype came up a few times. This chain uses TRBV4-1 with TRBJ2-5; D is unclear. The CDR3 spans 15 residues. With 3 bases removed from V and 4 bases from J, the gap between germline ends came to 15 bases. Germline V lookup: CDR1 MGHRA, CDR2 YSYEKL. The CDR3 region is CASSQTGVGPETQYF. As DNA, the CDR3 is TGCGCCAGCAGCCAGACTGGGGTCGGCCCAGAGACCCAGTACTTC.

The sample holds many counts of this clonotype. This chain connects TRBV20-1 to TRBJ1-5; a possible D gene is TRBD1 (6 bases). The CDR3 runs to 15 residues. V was trimmed by 1 base and J by 2 bases, leaving 12 bases between them. Germline V lookup: CDR1 DFQATT, CDR2 SNEGSKA (reference sequence). The CDR3 sequence is CSARVRGSGNQPQHF. The CDR3 DNA reads TGCAGTGCTAGAGTGAGGGGGTCGGGCAATCAGCCCCAGCATTTT.

This clonotype was picked up a small number of times. This chain uses TRBV5-1 with TRBJ1-4, with D possibly matching TRBD1 (5 bases). Germline V gene lookup returns CDR1 SGHRS and CDR2 YFSETQ. This CDR3 region has 15 residues. V was trimmed by 3 bases and J by 6 bases, leaving 15 bases between them. This chain's CDR3 is CASSSGVSGYEKLFF. CDR3 sequence (DNA): TGCGCCAGCAGCTCTGGAGTATCAGGGTATGAAAAACTGTTTTTT. Combining the CDR3 with reference TRBV5-1 and TRBJ1-4 gives the whole variable domain KAGVTQTPRYLIKTRGQQVTLSCSPISGHRSVSWYQQTPGQGLQFLFEYFSETQRNKGNFPGRFSGRQFSNSRSEMNVSTLELGDSALYLCASSSGVSGYEKLFFGSGTQLSVL.

This clonotype occurred once. The chain recombines TRBV3-1 with TRBJ1-2; no clear D. V was shortened by 1 base and J by 1 base, with 7 bases between the two germline ends. Germline values: CDR1 LGHDT, CDR2 YNNKEL (reference sequence). This CDR3 is 14 amino acids long. The CDR3 region has the DNA TGTGCCAGCAGCCAAGGGACCGATAACTATGGCTACACCTTC. Translating it yields CASSQGTDNYGYTF. Together with reference TRBV3-1 and TRBJ1-2, the CDR3 gives the full variable domain: DTAVSQTPKYLVTQMGNDKSIKCEQNLGHDTMYWYKQDSKKFLKIMFSYNNKELIINETVPNRFSPKSPDKAHLNLHINSLELGDSAVYFCASSQGTDNYGYTFGSGTRLTVV.

This clonotype occurred a few times. The genes are TRBV19 and TRBJ1-6; no clear D. Germline values: CDR1 LNHDA, CDR2 SQIVND (reference sequence). V was pared by 10 bases and J by 6 bases, with 19 bases between. CDR3 length equals 15 residues. CDR3 protein: CATTPTGSLNSPLHF. The CDR3 DNA reads as TGTGCCACGACCCCAACCGGGAGCCTTAATTCACCCCTCCACTTT.

This clonotype was observed many times. This chain uses TRBV27 with TRBJ2-5, with 8 bases that match TRBD2. Germline lookup yields CDR1 MNHEY and CDR2 SMNVEV (reference sequence). The trim removed 5 bases at V and 1 base at J, leaving 9 bases unmatched. The CDR3 length is 16 residues. The CDR3 here is CASSPRLAWGQETQYF. In DNA form, the CDR3 reads TGTGCCAGCAGTCCAAGACTAGCGTGGGGCCAAGAGACCCAGTACTTC.

This sequence joins TRBV20-1 and TRBJ2-5; D may be TRBD1 or TRBD2 (5 bases each). Germline V gene data show CDR1 as DFQATT and CDR2 as SNEGSKA (reference sequence). Between the trimmed V and J ends, which lost 3 bases and 4 bases, there was a span of 9 bases. The CDR3 is 12 amino acids. The CDR3 spells CSASYGGETQYF. CDR3 nucleotides: TGCAGTGCTAGTTATGGGGGAGAGACCCAGTACTTC.

This clonotype has more than one count but fewer than ten. This chain links TRBV7-9 with TRBJ2-7, with a weak D call TRBD2 (6 bases). V lost 5 bases, J lost 0 bases, and 14 bases lay in between. Per germline, CDR1 SEHNR and CDR2 FQNEAQ (reference sequence). This CDR3 has 15 amino acids. The CDR3 DNA sequence: TGTGCCAGCAGCCAATGGGGGACTTACTCCTACGAGCAGTACTTC. Translation: CASSQWGTYSYEQYF.

This clonotype was picked up a small number of times. The V gene is TRBV20-1, the J gene TRBJ2-2; D might be TRBD2 (5 bases). This CDR3 comprises 19 residues. Germline V gene data show CDR1 as DFQATT and CDR2 as SNEGSKA (reference sequence). Trimming removed 1 base from V and 2 bases from J, with 23 bases in between. The CDR3 region is CSARAAVEAQFLNTGELFF. CDR3 nucleotide sequence: TGCAGTGCTAGAGCTGCGGTGGAGGCCCAATTTCTAAACACCGGGGAGCTGTTTTTT.

This clonotype appeared a few times. J is TRBJ2-5 and V is TRBV20-1; TRBD2 is a possible D gene (7 bases). Germline-derived CDR1 and CDR2 are DFQATT and SNEGSKA (reference sequence). The CDR3 consists of 13 residues. The CDR3 spells CASVGGRPETQYF. Here the CDR3 DNA reads TGCGCATCAGTGGGGGGGCGCCCGGAGACCCAGTACTTC.

The J gene is TRBJ1-2, the V gene TRBV6-2 or TRBV6-3, with D possibly TRBD1 on 6 matching bases. The germline V and J ends were trimmed by 4 bases and 7 bases, with 19 bases remaining between them. Germline lookup yields CDR1 MNHEY and CDR2 SVGEGT. The CDR3 totals 15 residues. CDR3 amino acids: CASSLNWGGSVGYTF. In nucleotides, the CDR3 is TGTGCCAGCAGTTTGAATTGGGGGGGCTCCGTTGGCTACACCTTC.

This clonotype was counted only a few times. The chain carries TRBV7-9 and TRBJ1-6; 7 bases line up with TRBD1. The germline CDR1 and CDR2 sequences are SEHNR and FQNEAQ (reference sequence). V shed 6 bases and J 6 bases; nucleotides not matched to a gene: 5. This CDR3 has 14 amino acids. The CDR3 spells CASRGQPINSPLHF. In nucleotides, the CDR3 is TGTGCCAGCAGGGGACAGCCAATTAATTCACCCCTCCACTTT. Based on the CDR3 plus reference TRBV7-9 and TRBJ1-6, the full variable domain is DTGVSQNPRHKITKRGQNVTFRCDPISEHNRLYWYRQTLGQGPEFLTYFQNEAQLEKSRLLSDRFSAERPKGSFSTLEIQRTEQGDSAMYLCASRGQPINSPLHFGNGTRLTVT.

This clonotype was detected many times. The chain links TRBV2 to TRBJ1-5; a weak D match, TRBD1 (5 bases). The germline gives CDR1 SNHLY, CDR2 FYNNEI. This CDR3 region has 17 residues. V was pared by 4 bases and J by 6 bases, with 22 bases between. The CDR3 region has the DNA TGTGCCAGCAGTGCCGTTGCAGGGCGGGCGGTTGGTCAGCCCCAGCATTTT. It yields the protein CASSAVAGRAVGQPQHF.

In its sample, this clonotype was seen many times. The chain joins TRBV12-3 or TRBV12-4 to TRBJ2-7; D is unclear. This CDR3 spans 14 amino acids. Trimming cost V 4 bases and J 4 bases, with 14 bases left between them. The CDR3 loop is CASSWGDRKYEQYF. The CDR3 nucleotides are TGTGCCAGCAGTTGGGGTGATAGAAAATACGAGCAGTACTTC.

The chain has TRBV5-6 and TRBJ2-7; D assignment may be TRBD1 or TRBD2 (5 bases each). V was pared by 4 bases and J by 7 bases, with 15 bases between. The CDR3 length is 13 residues. Germline lookup yields CDR1 SGHDT and CDR2 YYEEEE. The CDR3 reads CASSPQGPSEQYF. In DNA, the CDR3 is TGTGCCAGCAGCCCCCAGGGACCTTCGGAGCAGTACTTC.

This clonotype was detected many times. The chain uses TRBV6-1 and TRBJ1-6; possibly TRBD1 for D (5 bases). Germline CDR1 reads MNHNS; CDR2 reads SASEGT. Trimming pared 6 bases from V and 2 bases from J, leaving 17 bases between. The CDR3 runs 17 residues. The CDR3 DNA reads TGTGCCAGCAGGTCCAGGGACGCCCGTCCCTATAATTCACCCCTCCACTTT. It specifies CASRSRDARPYNSPLHF.

This clonotype came up many times. The rearrangement links TRBV12-3 or TRBV12-4 to TRBJ2-7; tentatively, D is TRBD2 (6 bases). The V end was cut by 8 bases, the J end by 6 bases, with 20 bases between. This CDR3 is built from 14 residues. CDR3 sequence (DNA): TGTGCCAGCTCTTGGGGCTACGGGACTTCCGAGCAGTACTTC. Amino acids: CASSWGYGTSEQYF.

V gene TRBV7-2 combines with J gene TRBJ2-7; 9 nucleotides match TRBD1. The CDR3 sequence is 15 residues long. J lost 7 bases, V lost 1 base, and 8 bases had no gene match. Germline loops: CDR1 SGHTA, CDR2 FQGNSA. The CDR3 DNA reads as TGTGCCAGCAGCTTAGGTAGGACAGGGGAGCTAGAGCAGTACTTC. Amino acid sequence: CASSLGRTGELEQYF.

This clonotype was seen many times. The V call is TRBV6-5, the J call TRBJ1-3; perhaps TRBD1 as D (6 bases). CDR1 and CDR2 from the germline V gene are MNHEY and SVGAGI. The CDR3 spans 14 residues. Trimming took 3 bases from V and 2 from J, leaving 8 bases between them. The CDR3 reads CASSYGGAGNTIYF. The CDR3 DNA follows: TGTGCCAGCAGTTATGGGGGCGCTGGAAACACCATATATTTT.

The table lists this clonotype with a few counts. This chain joins TRBV13 and TRBJ2-2; D unclear. The CDR3 is 19 residues long. V was pared by 0 bases and J by 0 bases, with 17 bases between. Germline CDR1 is PRHDT and CDR2 is FYEKMQ (reference sequence). The CDR3 spells CASSLGQMTLYPNTGELFF. CDR3 bases: TGTGCCAGCAGCTTAGGACAGATGACCCTGTATCCGAACACCGGGGAGCTGTTTTTT. The full variable domain, completed using reference TRBV13 and TRBJ2-2, is AAGVIQSPRHLIKEKRETATLKCYPIPRHDTVYWYQQGPGQDPQFLISFYEKMQSDKGSIPDRFSAQQFSDYHSELNMSSLELGDSALYFCASSLGQMTLYPNTGELFFGEGSRLTVL.

Notes on this clonotype: A junction end diverges from the germline sequence, so it may reflect a read error. The rearrangement uses TRBV6-6 and TRBJ2-7; no reliable D call. This CDR3 has 13 amino acids. The V gene's germline CDR1 is MNHNY and CDR2 SVGAGI (reference sequence). The CDR3 sequence: CAGSYSGGREQYF. In nucleotides, the CDR3 is TGTGCCGGCAGTTACTCGGGCGGTCGCGAGCAGTACTTC.

This clonotype was seen a handful of times. The rearrangement links TRBV3-1 to TRBJ2-7, with D perhaps given as TRBD1 or TRBD2 (5 bases each). The V and J ends lost 1 base and 3 bases respectively, with 10 bases between them. CDR1 and CDR2 (germline): LGHDT, YNNKEL (reference sequence). The CDR3 has 14 residues. In nucleotides, the CDR3 is TGTGCCAGCAGCCAAGCTGGGACCTACTACGAGCAGTACTTC. Its protein is CASSQAGTYYEQYF.

This clonotype has just a few counts. The junction does not match germline at one end; this may be a read error. V gene TRBV3-1 combines with J gene TRBJ2-5; no clear D. Germline lookup yields CDR1 LGHDT and CDR2 YNNKEL (reference sequence). The CDR3 is made up of 16 amino acids. CDR3 protein: CASSQDPDWASETRYF. CDR3 nucleotides: TGTGCCAGCAGCCAAGATCCTGACTGGGCCTCAGAGACCCGGTACTTC.

Points on this clonotype: Since a much larger clone is just one base distant, this may be a read error. The chain combines TRBV28 with TRBJ1-2; D remains ambiguous. The V end was cut by 3 bases, the J end by 8 bases, with 7 bases between. CDR1 and CDR2 from the germline V gene are MDHEN and SYDVKM. The CDR3 runs 11 residues. The CDR3 protein is CASSFRHGYTF. The CDR3, as DNA: TGTGCCAGCAGTTTTCGTCACGGCTACACCTTC.

In regard to this clonotype: A read error may explain this, as a much larger clone is one base away. The chain joins TRBV10-3 to TRBJ1-5; no firm D call. This CDR3 has 13 residues. Germline assignment: CDR1 ENHRY and CDR2 SYGVKD. Here the CDR3 reads CAISDLGNRPQHF. The CDR3, as DNA: TGTGCCATCAGTGATTTGGGTAATCGGCCCCAGCATTTT.

This clonotype was observed many times. The chain is built from TRBV7-2 and TRBJ1-5, with D uncertain. CDR1 is SGHTA and CDR2 is FQGNSA in the germline V gene. The CDR3 length is 14 residues. Trimming cost V 5 bases and J 8 bases, with 16 bases left between them. CDR3 loop: CASSGVAPMEPQHF. CDR3 coding DNA: TGTGCCAGCAGCGGAGTAGCTCCTATGGAGCCCCAGCATTTT.

The table lists this clonotype with many counts. V usage is TRBV28 and J usage is TRBJ2-7, with 10 bases that match TRBD2. Trimming took 3 bases from V and 2 from J; bases not matched to a gene: 16. This CDR3 is built from 19 residues. CDR1 and CDR2 (germline): MDHEN, SYDVKM. The CDR3, as DNA: TGTGCCAGCAGTTTGGGGTTATTATTGCTAGCGGGGGACACCTACGAGCAGTACTTC. The encoded protein is CASSLGLLLLAGDTYEQYF.

This clonotype was found many times. The chain couples TRBV6-1 to TRBJ2-1; 9 bases match TRBD1. V gave up 7 bases and J gave up 8 bases; unmatched junction bases: 9. The CDR3 has 14 amino acids. Germline CDR1 MNHNS, CDR2 SASEGT. CDR3 in amino acids: CASIPGQGNHEQFF. The CDR3 region has the DNA TGTGCCAGCATTCCGGGACAGGGCAACCATGAGCAGTTCTTC.

This clonotype showed up many times. The rearrangement joins TRBV28 to TRBJ2-7; a possible D gene is TRBD2 (6 bases). This CDR3 comprises 14 residues. The germline gives CDR1 MDHEN, CDR2 SYDVKM. Trimming stripped 8 bases from V and 0 bases from J, with 14 bases between. This CDR3 is CASDGRRSSYEQYF. The CDR3 coding sequence is TGTGCCAGCGATGGGAGGAGGAGCTCCTACGAGCAGTACTTC.